The 14 T cell receptor beta chains presented below share a single source sample, sequenced in a study of T cell responses to AZD1222 COVID-19 vaccine. Assay used: immunoSEQ multiplex PCR; TCRdb lists only in-frame clones, some missing. The sample carries approximately 60,000 clones, approximately 80% recorded once. The source material was peripheral blood, sampled on day 0 of AZD1222 vaccination. These receptors all stem from an adult in good health.

CDR3 protein: CASSYSSGNTIYF. CDR3 bases: TGTGCCAGTAGTTACAGCTCTGGAAACACCATATATTTT. J is TRBJ1-3 and V is TRBV19; no reliable D call. CDR1 is LNHDA, CDR2 SQIVND, per germline (reference sequence). Trimming removed 5 bases at V and 0 bases at J, with 5 bases between. CDR3 length equals 13 residues. Full variable domain (rest looked up from reference TRBV19 and TRBJ1-3): DGGITQSPKYLFRKEGQNVTLSCEQNLNHDAMYWYRQDPGQGLRLIYYSQIVNDFQKGDIAEGYSVSREKKESFPLTVTSAQKNPTAFYLCASSYSSGNTIYFGEGSWLTVV.

The chain couples TRBV11-2 to TRBJ1-1, with 7 bases fitting TRBD1. Germline-derived CDR1 and CDR2 are SGHAT and FQNNGV. The CDR3 runs to 14 residues. The junction had 5 bases not matched to a gene; V was cut back by 7 bases and J by 0 bases. The CDR3 is CASTPTGMNTEAFF. The CDR3 DNA reads TGTGCCAGCACCCCGACAGGGATGAACACTGAAGCTTTCTTT.

This clone was found a few times. The V and J genes are TRBV7-9 and TRBJ1-4; TRBD1 might be the D (5 bases). This CDR3 spans 16 amino acids. The germline CDR1 and CDR2 sequences are SEHNR and FQNEAQ (reference sequence). V was cut by 2 bases and J by 8 bases, with 18 bases left in between. The CDR3: CASSLIAGMGREKLFF. In nucleotides, the CDR3 is TGTGCCAGCAGCTTAATTGCAGGGATGGGTCGAGAAAAACTGTTTTTT.

The rearrangement links TRBV2 to TRBJ2-3, with 8 bases that match TRBD1. Trimming removed 5 bases from V and 2 bases from J; junction bases left unmatched: 18. Germline CDR1 and CDR2: SNHLY and FYNNEI. The CDR3 is 19 amino acids. The CDR3 here is CASSSHRDRGGISTDTQYF. Here the CDR3 DNA reads TGTGCCAGCAGTTCACACCGCGACAGGGGAGGCATCTCCACAGATACGCAGTATTTT.

This clone was counted only a few times. V is TRBV6-1 and J is TRBJ1-2; D remains ambiguous. Looked up from germline, CDR1 is MNHNS and CDR2 is SASEGT. Trimming took 2 bases from V and 8 from J, leaving 18 bases between them. This CDR3 is 15 amino acids long. CDR3 sequence reads: CASSESLRVMGGYTF. The CDR3 DNA reads TGTGCCAGCAGTGAATCTTTGAGGGTTATGGGCGGCTACACCTTC.

This rearrangement joins TRBV30 to TRBJ1-5, with D unclear. CDR1 is GTSNPN and CDR2 is SVGIG in the germline V gene (reference sequence). The V and J ends lost 8 bases and 0 bases respectively, with 8 bases between them. This CDR3 is 12 amino acids long. This CDR3 reads CALGGSNQPQHF. CDR3 bases: TGTGCCCTCGGCGGTAGCAATCAGCCCCAGCATTTT.

The rearrangement uses TRBV5-1 and TRBJ2-1; 8 bases agree with TRBD2. From germline, CDR1 is SGHRS and CDR2 YFSETQ. J lost 8 bases, V lost 0 bases, and 10 bases had no gene match. The CDR3 covers 16 residues. The CDR3 protein is CASSLGIAGSHDEQFF. CDR3 DNA: TGCGCCAGCAGCTTGGGAATAGCGGGGTCCCATGATGAGCAGTTCTTC.

This chain links TRBV10-3 with TRBJ2-5, with 9 bases fitting TRBD2. The CDR3 runs to 14 residues. V was clipped by 0 bases and J by 4 bases; unmatched bases: 0. CDR1 and CDR2 from the germline V gene are ENHRY and SYGVKD. CDR3 in amino acids: CAISESTSGETQYF. The CDR3 nucleotides are TGTGCCATCAGTGAGTCGACTAGCGGAGAGACCCAGTACTTC.

V is TRBV7-3 and J is TRBJ2-1; 7 nucleotides align to TRBD2. The CDR3 loop spans 16 amino acids. V shed 4 bases and J 1 base; nucleotides not matched to a gene: 7. Germline V gene sequence: CDR1 SGHTA, CDR2 FQGTGA. The CDR3 reads CASSSWERGSYNEQFF. In DNA form, the CDR3 reads TGTGCCAGCAGCTCCTGGGAGCGGGGTTCCTACAATGAGCAGTTCTTC.

This sequence joins TRBV3-1 (or the pseudogene TRBV3-2) and TRBJ1-1, with 10 positions matching TRBD1. Germline-derived CDR1 and CDR2 are LGHDT and YNNKEL (reference sequence). The CDR3 extends over 15 amino acids. With 4 bases clipped from V and 6 bases from J, the junction kept 8 bases outside the gene matches. CDR3 nucleotides: TGTGCCAGCAGCCCTCCTGGGGACAGGGGCCCTGAAGCTTTCTTT. Translation gives CASSPPGDRGPEAFF.

The rearrangement uses TRBV4-2 and TRBJ1-1; no clear D gene. V was shortened by 3 bases and J by 11 bases, with 19 bases between the two germline ends. This CDR3 is 14 amino acids long. Germline V CDR1 and CDR2: LGHNA, YNFKEQ. CDR3 region: CASSQAIKVSEAFF. The DNA for the CDR3 is TGTGCCAGCAGCCAGGCGATAAAGGTCTCCGAGGCTTTCTTT.

This rearrangement joins TRBV6-4 to TRBJ2-2; 7 bases are a match to TRBD2. V was clipped by 5 bases and J by 7 bases; unmatched bases: 25. This CDR3 has 20 amino acids. Germline V gene data show CDR1 as MRHNA and CDR2 as SNTAGT. CDR3 in DNA: TGTGCCAGCAGTAGTTTACGGCTAGCGGATAACAATCGAATTATCGGGGAGCTGTTTTTT. Residues: CASSSLRLADNNRIIGELFF.

In regard to this clone: One end of the junction is discordant with germline, which a read error may explain. This sequence joins TRBV2 and TRBJ1-3, with D uncertain. The CDR3 spans 12 residues. Looked up from germline, CDR1 is SNHLY and CDR2 is FYNNEI. CDR3 region: CASLGSVNTIYF. DNA of the CDR3: TGTGCCAGCCTCGGGTCTGTAAACACCATATATTTT.

This clone was detected a few times. The rearrangement joins TRBV30 to TRBJ2-7, with TRBD1 matching 7 bases. Germline lookup yields CDR1 GTSNPN and CDR2 SVGIG (reference sequence). V dropped 1 base and J dropped 0; count of bases not matched to a gene: 3. The CDR3 consists of 14 residues. The CDR3 sequence: CAWSAGGGSYEQYF. CDR3 nucleotides: TGTGCCTGGAGTGCAGGGGGTGGCTCCTACGAGCAGTACTTC.